This T cell receptor (beta chain) was captured by sequencing in a study of T cells in Graves' hyperthyroidism and ophthalmopathy. Details on this clonotype: Its antigen is currently unknown.

General study points: Ophthalmopathy and stable hyperthyroidism were told apart by a 13 V-J model.

Germline CDR1 and CDR2: SNHLY and FYNNEI. V was clipped by 1 base and J by 0 bases, with 9 bases between them. The CDR3 has 15 amino acids. Researchers took RNA transcripts and amplified the TCR beta CDR3 regions from them. Using the HTBI primer set, a first-round RT-PCR was run on the TCR CDR3. TCRdb recomputed calls from the multiplex PCR reads with MiXCR, one row per CDR3 protein. The sample lists about 530,000 distinct CDR3 sequences, about a sixth seen once, with 17% in the top ten. The chain uses TRBV2 and TRBJ1-1; D possibly corresponds to TRBD1 (6 bases). This clonotype originated in a woman younger than 35 with Graves' ophthalmopathy. Material for sequencing was blood. This CDR3 is CASSEVGGMNTEAFF. The CDR3 DNA is TGTGCCAGCAGTGAAGTGGGGGGCATGAACACTGAAGCTTTCTTT.